The 11 T cell receptor beta chains given below trace back to one sample, sequenced in a study of OX40 agonist ivuxolimab in advanced cancers. Clones were read by immunoSEQ multiplex PCR, and TCRdb kept only the in-frame ones, dropping some. The sample comprises fewer than 100,000 clones, 80% to 90% of which are singletons, and around 2% rests with the top ten. The sample in question was CD4+ or CD8+ T cells sorted from blood, obtained in a trial of the OX40 agonist ivuxolimab. These receptors originate from an adult with an advanced solid tumor such as melanoma, head and neck, liver or kidney cancer.

The genes are TRBV9 and TRBJ2-5, with D perhaps assigned TRBD1 or TRBD2 (6 bases each). The CDR3 covers 15 residues. V was pared by 4 bases and J by 3 bases, with 16 bases between. Germline-derived CDR1 and CDR2 are SGDLS and YYNGEE. The chain's CDR3 is CASSTRWGAEETQYF. CDR3 coding DNA: TGTGCCAGCAGCACCCGATGGGGGGCGGAAGAGACCCAGTACTTC.

V and J are TRBV5-1 and TRBJ1-2, with a tentative D call TRBD1 (6 bases). CDR1 is SGHRS and CDR2 is YFSETQ in the germline V gene. This CDR3 is built from 15 residues. Trimming removed 1 base at V and 0 bases at J, with 10 bases between. The CDR3 DNA reads TGCGCCAGCAGCTTGTCGGGGGCAACTAACTATGGCTACACCTTC. It specifies CASSLSGATNYGYTF.

This chain links TRBV11-2 with TRBJ1-6; 11 nucleotides agree with TRBD1. The CDR3 extends over 16 amino acids. From germline, CDR1 is SGHAT and CDR2 FQNNGV. V lost 2 bases, J lost 7 bases, and 4 bases stayed unmatched. Here the CDR3 DNA reads TGTGCCAGCAGCTTACTGGGGACAGGGGGAAATTCACCCCTCCACTTT. Translation gives CASSLLGTGGNSPLHF.

This rearrangement joins TRBV5-6 to TRBJ2-3; no clear D gene. Germline V CDR1 and CDR2: SGHDT, YYEEEE. CDR3 length: 15 amino acids. V gave up 3 bases and J gave up 2 bases, with 13 bases separating them. In DNA, the CDR3 is TGTGCCAGCAGCTCGGCCAAGGTCTCCACAGATACGCAGTATTTT. Protein: CASSSAKVSTDTQYF.

V usage is TRBV6-6 and J usage is TRBJ2-7; the match to TRBD2 covers 7 bases. This CDR3 spans 13 amino acids. J gave up 7 bases and V 10 bases, and 13 bases lay outside the gene matches. The germline gives CDR1 MNHNY, CDR2 SVGAGI (reference sequence). The CDR3 sequence is CAINEGDGGEQYF. CDR3 bases: TGTGCCATCAATGAGGGCGACGGGGGGGAGCAGTACTTC.

The chain carries TRBV19 and TRBJ1-2; D is perhaps TRBD1 (6 bases). Trimming cost V 3 bases and J 6 bases, with 11 bases left between them. This CDR3 has 13 amino acids. Germline CDR1 reads LNHDA; CDR2 reads SQIVND (reference sequence). The CDR3 DNA is TGTGCCAGTAGTATTGGGGGGGCGAATGGCTACACCTTC. This codes for CASSIGGANGYTF.

The rearrangement uses TRBV30 and TRBJ1-3; D possibly corresponds to TRBD1 (6 bases). CDR3 length: 15 residues. Germline V CDR1 and CDR2: GTSNPN, SVGIG (reference sequence). The germline V and J ends were trimmed by 0 bases and 4 bases, with 13 bases remaining between them. The CDR3 region is CAWSVRRGPGNTIYF. The CDR3 bases are TGTGCCTGGAGTGTACGCCGGGGGCCCGGAAACACCATATATTTT.

The rearrangement uses TRBV4-3 and TRBJ2-7, with 7 bases that match TRBD1. This CDR3 has 15 amino acids. V lost 0 bases, J lost 5 bases, and 7 bases stayed unmatched. Germline V CDR1 and CDR2: LGHNA, YSLEER. Here the CDR3 reads CASSQDYRGLDEQYF. The DNA of the CDR3 is TGCGCCAGCAGCCAAGATTACAGGGGTCTCGACGAGCAGTACTTC.

This chain connects TRBV4-1 to TRBJ2-2; possible D gene TRBD1, 6 bases. Germline V CDR1 and CDR2: MGHRA, YSYEKL. The CDR3 sequence is 18 residues long. V shed 0 bases and J shed 6 bases, with 20 bases lying between them. In DNA, the CDR3 is TGCGCCAGCAGCCAAGACGGTAAAATAAAATCAGGGGCCGGGGAGCTGTTTTTT. Encoded protein: CASSQDGKIKSGAGELFF.

This clone was counted a single time. The chain is built from TRBV29-1 and TRBJ2-1; a weak D match, TRBD1 (5 bases). The V and J ends lost 7 bases and 5 bases respectively, with 18 bases between them. The CDR3 has 14 residues. Per the germline V gene, CDR1 is SQVTM and CDR2 is ANQGSEA. The CDR3 DNA follows: TGCAGCGCCGTGACAGCTGCTACTCACAATGAGCAGTTCTTC. This encodes CSAVTAATHNEQFF.

This chain uses TRBV5-1 with TRBJ2-7; D may be TRBD1 (5 bases). CDR1 is SGHRS, CDR2 YFSETQ, per germline. The CDR3 contains 13 residues. V gave up 5 bases and J gave up 6 bases, with 15 bases separating them. The DNA for the CDR3 is TGCGCCAGCAGACTTCAACAGGATGGCGAGCAGTACTTC. It specifies CASRLQQDGEQYF.